A single sample gave rise to the 22 T cell receptor beta chains below, sequenced in a study of patients and donors after allogeneic stem cell transplantation (dated by TCRdb to the early 2020s). The protocol used for the library was RT-PCR. Instrument used: NextSeq 550. TCRdb reworked the public reads: Q25 trimming with fastp, MiXCR clone assembly, productive beta chains retained. Here each entry gathers all rows of one CDR3 protein and keeps the most common genes and DNA. The sample yields roughly 200,000 distinct CDR3 sequences; over 30% were counted once. Together, the top ten hold more than 9% of the sample. Source material: blood, either unsorted or a sorted T cell fraction (not recorded which). These receptors came from a human donor who was either an allogeneic HSCT recipient or a stem cell or donor lymphocyte infusion donor (not recorded which). It is not recorded whose cells these are; they may come from a transplant donor.

The chain links TRBV5-1 to TRBJ2-2; D is unresolved. Germline V gene data show CDR1 as SGHRS and CDR2 as YFSETQ. CDR3 length: 16 amino acids. V was trimmed by 2 bases and J by 0 bases, leaving 11 bases between them. The CDR3: CASSFGGIANTGELFF. Written as DNA, the CDR3 is TGCGCCAGCAGCTTTGGCGGCATCGCGAACACCGGGGAGCTGTTTTTT.

This clonotype was detected only a few times. This sequence joins TRBV12-3 or TRBV12-4 and TRBJ1-2, with unresolved D. This CDR3 has 15 residues. Trimming removed 6 bases at V and 4 bases at J, with 18 bases between. CDR3 residues: CASSPGAGLSYGYTF. The CDR3 DNA is TGTGCCAGCAGCCCTGGTGCAGGTTTGAGCTATGGCTACACCTTC.

V gene TRBV3-1 combines with J gene TRBJ2-2, with D unresolved. This CDR3 has 12 amino acids. Germline loops: CDR1 LGHDT, CDR2 YNNKEL (reference sequence). Between the trimmed V and J ends, which lost 2 bases and 6 bases, there was a span of 4 bases. CDR3 DNA sequence: TGTGCCAGCAGCCAAAGGCCCGGGGAGCTGTTTTTT. Residues: CASSQRPGELFF.

The gene calls are TRBV6-1 and TRBJ2-1; a weak D match, TRBD1 (6 bases). The V gene lost 8 bases and the J gene lost 4 bases, with 18 bases spanning the gap. Germline V gene lookup returns CDR1 MNHNS and CDR2 SASEGT. CDR3 length: 15 amino acids. The CDR3 nucleotides read TGTGCCAGCCTCGCCGGGACACAGGGATACAATGAGCAGTTCTTC. It codes for CASLAGTQGYNEQFF.

J is TRBJ1-5 and V is TRBV27, with a weak D call TRBD1 (5 bases). This CDR3 comprises 14 residues. Trimming pared 2 bases from V and 4 bases from J, leaving 9 bases between. Germline V gene lookup returns CDR1 MNHEY and CDR2 SMNVEV (reference sequence). The CDR3 DNA is TGTGCCAGCAGTTTACTTCCAGGGAATCAGCCCCAGCATTTT. Protein: CASSLLPGNQPQHF.

This clonotype came up many times. V and J are TRBV18 and TRBJ1-2; D perhaps matches TRBD1 (6 bases). The V end was cut by 6 bases, the J end by 1 base, with 9 bases between. Germline V lookup: CDR1 KGHSH, CDR2 LQKENI. This CDR3 has 13 amino acids. The DNA of the CDR3 is TGTGCCAGCTCCCAACAGGGTAACTATGGCTACACCTTC. It yields the protein CASSQQGNYGYTF.

This clonotype is a singleton in its sample. The chain links TRBV18 to TRBJ2-2, with TRBD1 matching 7 bases. The junction had 5 bases not matched to a gene; V was cut back by 8 bases and J by 2 bases. CDR3 length: 14 residues. Germline V gene data show CDR1 as KGHSH and CDR2 as LQKENI. The CDR3 DNA reads as TGTGCCAGCCAGACAGGGACAAACACCGGGGAGCTGTTTTTT. Its protein product is CASQTGTNTGELFF.

This clonotype was counted a few times. V is TRBV28 and J is TRBJ1-6, with no clear D. The CDR3 totals 14 residues. The V and J ends lost 7 bases and 8 bases respectively, with 15 bases between them. Looked up from germline, CDR1 is MDHEN and CDR2 is SYDVKM. The CDR3 here is CASISAQLDSPLHF. The CDR3 DNA sequence: TGTGCCAGCATTTCCGCTCAGTTAGATTCACCCCTCCACTTT.

This chain joins TRBV11-2 and TRBJ1-2; 8 nucleotides align to TRBD1. The J segment lost 2 bases and the V segment lost 1 base, leaving 3 bases of the junction unmatched. The CDR3 runs to 15 residues. Germline V gene sequence: CDR1 SGHAT, CDR2 FQNNGV. CDR3 residues: CASSLARQGNYGYTF. The CDR3 coding sequence is TGTGCCAGCAGCTTAGCCCGACAGGGGAACTATGGCTACACCTTC.

This clonotype was detected a few times. The rearrangement links TRBV5-1 to TRBJ1-2, with 7 positions matching TRBD1. Germline V gene lookup returns CDR1 SGHRS and CDR2 YFSETQ. CDR3 size: 14 residues. V lost 4 bases and J lost 4; bases outside the gene matches: 7. In DNA, the CDR3 is TGCGCCAGCAGCCCCGGAGGGACAGCCTATGGCTACACCTTC. Protein sequence: CASSPGGTAYGYTF. Filled out from reference TRBV5-1 and TRBJ1-2, the complete variable domain reads KAGVTQTPRYLIKTRGQQVTLSCSPISGHRSVSWYQQTPGQGLQFLFEYFSETQRNKGNFPGRFSGRQFSNSRSEMNVSTLELGDSALYLCASSPGGTAYGYTFGSGTRLTVV.

The gene calls are TRBV15 and TRBJ1-1; D ambiguous. V was pared by 1 base and J by 3 bases, with 6 bases between. This CDR3 spans 13 amino acids. Germline CDR1 LNHNV, CDR2 YYDKDF (reference sequence). The CDR3 nucleotides are TGTGCCACCAGCAGAGGCCCCGACACTGAAGCTTTCTTT. Translated: CATSRGPDTEAFF.

This sequence joins TRBV7-2 and TRBJ2-1; a weak D match, TRBD2 (6 bases). Germline assignment: CDR1 SGHTA and CDR2 FQGNSA. This CDR3 has 16 residues. The V end was cut by 2 bases, the J end by 4 bases, with 15 bases between. CDR3 coding DNA: TGTGCCAGCAGCTTAAATGCAGGGACTCTTTACAATGAGCAGTTCTTC. This encodes CASSLNAGTLYNEQFF.

This clonotype was seen more than once but under ten times. The rearrangement joins TRBV5-1 to TRBJ2-1; possibly TRBD1 for D (6 bases). Germline CDR1 is SGHRS and CDR2 is YFSETQ. The V end was cut by 6 bases, the J end by 5 bases, with 12 bases between. The CDR3 runs 13 residues. CDR3 DNA: TGCGCCAGCACTCCGGACAGCGACAATGAGCAGTTCTTC. It yields the protein CASTPDSDNEQFF. The whole variable domain, filled in from reference TRBV5-1 and TRBJ2-1, reads KAGVTQTPRYLIKTRGQQVTLSCSPISGHRSVSWYQQTPGQGLQFLFEYFSETQRNKGNFPGRFSGRQFSNSRSEMNVSTLELGDSALYLCASTPDSDNEQFFGPGTRLTVL.

J is TRBJ2-7 and V is TRBV20-1, with D perhaps matching TRBD1 (6 bases). V was pared by 6 bases and J by 4 bases, with 16 bases between. Germline loops: CDR1 DFQATT, CDR2 SNEGSKA (reference sequence). The CDR3 is made up of 13 amino acids. CDR3 nucleotide sequence: TGCAGTGCCCTCCAGGGGAACACGTACGAGCAGTACTTC. Amino acid sequence: CSALQGNTYEQYF.

The chain is built from TRBV4-3 and TRBJ1-1; D may be TRBD1 (5 bases). The ends were cut back, 4 bases at V and 4 bases at J, with 22 bases in the middle. The length of the CDR3 is 17 residues. CDR1 is LGHNA and CDR2 is YSLEER in the germline V gene. In nucleotides, the CDR3 is TGCGCCAGCAGCCCCCGCCTAGTAAGGGGAGCGTTCACTGAAGCTTTCTTT. Translating it yields CASSPRLVRGAFTEAFF.

The chain has TRBV4-1 and TRBJ1-1, with D possibly TRBD1 on 5 matching bases. The CDR3 extends over 15 amino acids. V was pared by 0 bases and J by 7 bases, with 15 bases between. Germline loops: CDR1 MGHRA, CDR2 YSYEKL. The CDR3 loop is CASSQEEHRRVEAFF. The CDR3 nucleotides read TGCGCCAGCAGCCAAGAAGAGCACAGGAGGGTTGAAGCTTTCTTT.

CDR3 region: CASSQAGTYNEQFF. CDR3 coding DNA: TGTGCCAGCAGCCAAGCGGGGACCTACAATGAGCAGTTCTTC. The chain has TRBV3-1 and TRBJ2-1; D may be TRBD2 (5 bases). Germline V gene data show CDR1 as LGHDT and CDR2 as YNNKEL (reference sequence). V dropped 1 base and J dropped 2 bases, with 6 bases sitting between them. This CDR3 contains 14 residues.

This chain links TRBV6-6 with TRBJ1-5, with D possibly being TRBD1 (6 bases). The CDR3 consists of 17 residues. The germline V and J ends were trimmed by 5 bases and 2 bases, with 19 bases remaining between them. Germline V gene lookup returns CDR1 MNHNY and CDR2 SVGAGI (reference sequence). The CDR3 DNA is TGTGCCAGCAGTATCCGGGACACTTGGCCGGGCAATCAGCCCCAGCATTTT. It yields the protein CASSIRDTWPGNQPQHF.

The chain joins TRBV6-4 to TRBJ2-3; possible D gene TRBD2, 6 bases. With 4 bases removed from V and 0 bases from J, the gap between germline ends came to 11 bases. Germline V gives CDR1 MRHNA, CDR2 SNTAGT. CDR3 length: 15 residues. Written as DNA, the CDR3 is TGTGCCAGCAGTGTGATGGGAGGAAGCACAGATACGCAGTATTTT. Amino acid sequence: CASSVMGGSTDTQYF.

The chain employs TRBV20-1 and TRBJ1-3; TRBD1 is a possible D gene (5 bases). The CDR3 is 13 residues long. Germline V lookup: CDR1 DFQATT, CDR2 SNEGSKA (reference sequence). Trimming pared 3 bases from V and 1 base from J, leaving 7 bases between. CDR3: CSASRGSGNTIYF. CDR3 DNA sequence: TGCAGTGCTAGCCGGGGGTCTGGAAACACCATATATTTT.

V and J are TRBV9 and TRBJ1-6; D gene unclear. Trimming shortened V by 0 bases and J by 6 bases, and 10 bases separated the two germline ends. The CDR3 totals 15 residues. Germline-derived CDR1 and CDR2 are SGDLS and YYNGEE. CDR3 in amino acids: CASSVGEGRNSPLHF. DNA for the CDR3: TGTGCCAGCAGCGTAGGCGAAGGGCGTAATTCACCCCTCCACTTT.

The J gene is TRBJ1-1, the V gene TRBV4-1, with TRBD1 matching over 7 bases. Germline lookup yields CDR1 MGHRA and CDR2 YSYEKL. CDR3 length: 14 amino acids. V gave up 1 base and J gave up 6 bases; unmatched junction bases: 5. CDR3 amino acids: CASSQAPGGAEAFF. The CDR3 DNA is TGCGCCAGCAGCCAAGCCCCAGGGGGAGCTGAAGCTTTCTTT.